This T cell receptor (beta chain) was sequenced during a study of CD8 T cells in Susac syndrome. Study outcomes and limitations: The authors acknowledged that the study's TCR sequencing and HLA analysis involved relatively few individuals.

The CDR3 is 15 residues long. Germline V gene data show CDR1 as MNHEY and CDR2 as SMNVEV (reference sequence). V lost 2 bases and J lost 2; bases outside the gene matches: 4. CD8+ and CD4+ blood T cells underwent TCR beta sequencing. Negative isolation yielded CD8+ and CD4+ T cells; FACS enriched TEMRA cells. Random hexamers served to reverse transcribe about 0.45 to 1 ug RNA. The authors amplified TCR beta CDR3 across 54 Vbeta and 13 Jbeta using immunoSEQ multiplex PCR. From the immunoSEQ multiplex PCR reads, TCRdb called clonotypes with MiXCR, one entry per CDR3 protein. The sample holds some 120,000 distinct CDR3 sequences, roughly 96% seen once. A note on this clonotype: Its antigen is not known.

The chain employs TRBV27 and TRBJ2-7; 9 bases map to TRBD2. The specimen sequenced was CD4+ T cells from PBMCs. This TCR derives from a human donor in good health. The CDR3 here is CASSLAGGFPYEQYF. The CDR3 nucleotides are TGTGCCAGCAGTTTAGCGGGAGGGTTCCCCTACGAGCAGTACTTC.